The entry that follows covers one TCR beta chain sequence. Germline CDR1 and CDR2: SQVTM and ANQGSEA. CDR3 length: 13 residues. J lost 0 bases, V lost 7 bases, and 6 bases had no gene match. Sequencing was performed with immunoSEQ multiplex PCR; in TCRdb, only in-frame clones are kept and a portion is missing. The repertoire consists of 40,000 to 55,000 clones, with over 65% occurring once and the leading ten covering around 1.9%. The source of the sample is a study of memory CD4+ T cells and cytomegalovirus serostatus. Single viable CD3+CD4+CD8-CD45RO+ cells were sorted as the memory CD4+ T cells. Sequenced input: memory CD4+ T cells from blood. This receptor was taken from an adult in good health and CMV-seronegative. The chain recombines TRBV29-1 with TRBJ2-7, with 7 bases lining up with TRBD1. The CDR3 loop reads CSAEGGPSYEQYF. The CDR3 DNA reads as TGCAGCGCCGAAGGGGGCCCCTCCTACGAGCAGTACTTC.